This is a list of T cell receptor beta chains from one sample in a study of blood T cells in healthy people across ages. TCRdb reprocessed the 5' RACE reads with MiXCR, giving one entry per CDR3 protein. The table has over a million distinct CDR3 sequences, approximately 42% seen once; the top ten hold roughly 8.2%. Specimen: blood. These receptors all come from a woman under 30 in good health. CDR3s include the opening cysteine and the closing phenylalanine or tryptophan. D genes are given only for firm matches. Clone size is shown for a subset of rows, as once, few, many or a class of expanded clone.

D gene	V gene	clone size	J gene	CDR3 DNA	CDR3 protein
.	TRBV20-1	few	TRBJ2-1	TGCAGTGCGGTGAACAATGAGCAGTTCTTC	CSAVNNEQFF
TRBD2	TRBV11-2	.	TRBJ2-1	TGTGCCAGCAGCTTAGTCCTGAGTGGCGGGAGGGCGTTCGATGAGCAGTTCTTC	CASSLVLSGGRAFDEQFF
.	TRBV20-1	.	TRBJ2-3	TGCAGTGCTCCGCCGAGAGTAGCGCTAACCACAGATACGCAGTATTTT	CSAPPRVALTTDTQYF
.	TRBV9	.	TRBJ2-5	TGTGCCAGCAGCGCAGTTGGGCTTCGGGACCAGTACTTC	CASSAVGLRDQYF
TRBD1	TRBV7-8	.	TRBJ1-1	TGTGCCAGCAGCTTAAATAGATGGACAGGAATGAACACTGAAGCTTTCTTT	CASSLNRWTGMNTEAFF
.	TRBV6-5	.	TRBJ2-1	TGTGCCAGCAGAGAGCGAGGGACGGCCTCGAACAATGAGCAGTTCTTC	CASRERGTASNNEQFF
.	TRBV6-1	once	TRBJ2-3	TGTGCCATGGGGGTGGAGTTACGCACAGATACGCAGTATTTT	CAMGVELRTDTQYF
.	TRBV10-1	few	TRBJ2-5	TGCGCCAGCAGTGGAATAAGTGGTGAGACCCAGTACTTC	CASSGISGETQYF
.	TRBV5-1	.	TRBJ1-6	TGCGCCAGCAGCTTGGAACCTCCCGGGAAGAGCTCCTATAATTCACCCCTCCACTTT	CASSLEPPGKSSYNSPLHF
.	TRBV24-1	few	TRBJ1-5	TGTGCCACCAGTGAATCGGGGGAGGGCAATCAGCCCCAGCATTTT	CATSESGEGNQPQHF
.	TRBV10-3	.	TRBJ2-7	TGTGCCATCAGTGAGTCTCGGGGTTCCGAGCAGTACTTC	CAISESRGSEQYF
TRBD1	TRBV29-1	many	TRBJ2-3	TGCAGCGTGGGCCGGACAGGGGGCACAGATACGCAGTATTTT	CSVGRTGGTDTQYF
.	TRBV7-7	.	TRBJ2-5	TGTGCTAGCAGCTTAGGCCCCACCCTGGGAGGCCAAGAGACCCAGTACTTC	CASSLGPTLGGQETQYF
.	TRBV27	.	TRBJ2-7	TGTGCCAGCAGTTTAACCGGGACAACACGGTACGAGCAGTACTTC	CASSLTGTTRYEQYF
.	TRBV14	few	TRBJ2-4	TGTGCCAGCGGGCCCTCGGAGTTAGCCAAAAACATTCAGTACTTC	CASGPSELAKNIQYF
TRBD1	TRBV12-3/TRBV12-4	.	TRBJ1-1	TGTGCCAGCAGTGGACAGGGTTCGACCACTGAAGCTTTCTTT	CASSGQGSTTEAFF
.	TRBV12-3/TRBV12-4	.	TRBJ2-4	TGTCCCAGCAGTTTGTCGATCGTTGCCAAAAACATTCAGTACTTC	CPSSLSIVAKNIQYF
.	TRBV7-3	few	TRBJ2-7	TGTGCCAGCAGCCCCCCGGGCAGAGAATACAATGAGCAGTACTTC	CASSPPGREYNEQYF
.	TRBV21-1	few	TRBJ2-3	TGTGCCAGCAGCCCAATCGCGGGACAGGGCCAAAGGACAGATACGCAGTATTTT	CASSPIAGQGQRTDTQYF
.	TRBV28	many	TRBJ2-6	TGTGCCAGCAGGAACTCTGGGGCCAACGTCCTGACTTTC	CASRNSGANVLTF
.	TRBV12-3/TRBV12-4	.	TRBJ2-7	TGTGCCAGCAGGACGACAGGGGAGGGGAACGAGCAGTACTTC	CASRTTGEGNEQYF
.	TRBV4-1	few	TRBJ2-5	TGCGCCAGCAGCCAACCCGAAGCGGACTACCGAAAAGAGACCCAGTACTTC	CASSQPEADYRKETQYF
.	TRBV20-1	.	TRBJ2-1	TGCAGTGCTAGAGATCTCGTTGGGTCGGGAAGGGGGTCCTACAATGAGCAGTTCTTC	CSARDLVGSGRGSYNEQFF
TRBD2	TRBV12-3/TRBV12-4	few	TRBJ2-3	TGTGCCAGCAGTCGAGGGACTAGCAATACGCAGTATTTT	CASSRGTSNTQYF
.	TRBV4-2	.	TRBJ2-7	TGTGCCAGCAGCCAAGAACAAAGGACCAACTACGAGCAGTACTTC	CASSQEQRTNYEQYF
TRBD2	TRBV29-1	.	TRBJ2-5	TGCAGCGCGAAAGGACTAGCGATGGAGACCCAGTACTTC	CSAKGLAMETQYF
TRBD1	TRBV20-1	.	TRBJ1-5	TGCAGTGCTAGTTCGGCAGGGGGCAGAGCATATAGCAATCAGCCCCAGCATTTT	CSASSAGGRAYSNQPQHF
.	TRBV9	many	TRBJ2-1	TGTGCCAGCAGTCGGACAAGCTACAATGAGCAGTTCTTC	CASSRTSYNEQFF
.	TRBV28	.	TRBJ2-3	TGTGCCAGCACCGGCGGACAGAGCACAGATACGCAGTATTTT	CASTGGQSTDTQYF
TRBD1	TRBV6-1	.	TRBJ2-7	TGTGCCAGCAGTGAAGGGGGGACAGGGCGTTACGAGCAGTACTTC	CASSEGGTGRYEQYF
TRBD2	TRBV6-1	.	TRBJ2-5	TGTGCCAGCACCCGGACTAGCGGGGGGTTGGAGACCCAGTACTTC	CASTRTSGGLETQYF
.	TRBV4-2	.	TRBJ1-1	TGTGCCAGCAGCCAAGGGGATACCTCGGGGAGCACTGAAGCTTTCTTT	CASSQGDTSGSTEAFF
.	TRBV28	few	TRBJ1-1	TGTGCCAGCAGTTCCCCTACAGGGAAAGGCAATAAGGGCACTGAAGCTTTCTTT	CASSSPTGKGNKGTEAFF
TRBD1	TRBV7-9	.	TRBJ1-1	TGTGCCAGCAGCTTAGGGGACAGCCAAGCTTTCTTT	CASSLGDSQAFF
.	TRBV27	.	TRBJ1-3	TGTGCCAGCTTCTCCGGAAACACCATATATTTT	CASFSGNTIYF
TRBD2	TRBV27	.	TRBJ2-6	TGTGCCAGCAAACGAGCGGGAGTCTCTGGGGCCAACGTCCTGACTTTC	CASKRAGVSGANVLTF
.	TRBV29-1	few	TRBJ2-7	TGCAGCGTCAAGACCGGGTTTGTTATGGGCTACGAGCAGTACTTC	CSVKTGFVMGYEQYF
.	TRBV6-6	.	TRBJ2-3	TGTGCCAGCAGTCAGCCCCTAAGCGGGAGCACAGATACGCAGTATTTT	CASSQPLSGSTDTQYF
.	TRBV24-1	once	TRBJ2-3	TGTGCCACCAGTGATTTAAGCACAGATACGCAGTATTTT	CATSDLSTDTQYF
.	TRBV18	.	TRBJ1-4	TGTGCCAGCTCACCACGTGGGAGACAGTCTAATGAAAAACTGTTTTTT	CASSPRGRQSNEKLFF
.	TRBV18	.	TRBJ2-7	TGTGCCAGCTCACCAGTGAAGGACGAGCAGTACTTC	CASSPVKDEQYF
TRBD2	TRBV7-6	few	TRBJ2-3	TGTGCCAGCAGCTTGACTAGCGGGAGCGGATCAGATACGCAGTATTTT	CASSLTSGSGSDTQYF